The T cell receptor beta chain under discussion was sequenced for a study of technical replicates of blood from a handful of donors. The protocol was immunoSEQ multiplex PCR, while the TCRdb copy is restricted to in-frame clones and leaves out a portion. The repertoire holds around 68,000 clones, with 91% as singletons. The CDR3 extends over 12 amino acids. In germline, CDR1 is MNHEY, CDR2 SVGAGI. The V end was cut by 2 bases, the J end by 5 bases, with 6 bases between. V gene TRBV6-5 combines with J gene TRBJ1-2, with D possibly TRBD1 on 6 matching bases. The sequenced sample consisted of T cells isolated from PBMCs. This TCR was recovered from a human donor in good health. Some clones in this sample may be carry-over from other donors' samples. Here the CDR3 reads CASSYQGYGYTF. The CDR3 region has the DNA TGTGCCAGCAGTTACCAGGGGTATGGCTACACCTTC.